This passage covers 18 T cell receptor beta chains from one sample sequenced in a study of T cells in Graves' hyperthyroidism and ophthalmopathy. There were TCR beta CDR3 regions amplified from RNA transcripts. The TCR CDR3 was amplified in a first-round RT-PCR using the HTBI primer set. Each CDR3 protein gets one entry after TCRdb re-called the multiplex PCR reads with MiXCR. In the table there are 600,000 to 800,000 distinct CDR3 sequences, 30% to 40% of which are singletons. The material sequenced was blood. The receptors stem from a woman aged 40 to 50 with Graves' hyperthyroidism.

This chain connects TRBV7-3 to TRBJ2-3, with TRBD2 matching 8 bases. Unmatched junction bases numbered 2, after V lost 1 base and J lost 5 bases. Germline loops: CDR1 SGHTA, CDR2 FQGTGA. The length of the CDR3 is 14 residues. This CDR3 reads CASSLNAGGDTQYF. DNA for the CDR3: TGTGCCAGCAGCTTAAATGCGGGAGGAGATACGCAGTATTTT.

The chain carries TRBV4-1 and TRBJ2-2; TRBD2 aligns across 11 bases. CDR1 and CDR2 (germline): MGHRA, YSYEKL. The CDR3 is made up of 20 amino acids. V trimming: 1 base; J trimming: 0 bases; junction bases outside the gene matches: 10. The CDR3, as DNA: TGCGCCAGCAGCCAAGTAATGGCTAGCGGGAGGCCAACGAACACCGGGGAGCTGTTTTTT. This encodes CASSQVMASGRPTNTGELFF.

V gene TRBV7-9 combines with J gene TRBJ1-5; D unclear. This CDR3 is built from 13 residues. Germline V gene data show CDR1 as SEHNR and CDR2 as FQNEAQ (reference sequence). Deletions cut 5 bases from V and 14 bases from J, with 19 bases between. CDR3 residues: CASSGSSGGNEHF. The CDR3 DNA reads as TGTGCCAGCAGCGGGAGTAGCGGTGGCAATGAGCATTTT. Supplemented by reference TRBV7-9 and TRBJ1-5, the full variable domain reads DTGVSQNPRHKITKRGQNVTFRCDPISEHNRLYWYRQTLGQGPEFLTYFQNEAQLEKSRLLSDRFSAERPKGSFSTLEIQRTEQGDSAMYLCASSGSSGGNEHFGDGTRLSIL.

This clonotype was detected many times. CDR3 in amino acids: CAISGMATGTYGYTF. The CDR3 nucleotides read TGTGCCATCAGCGGAATGGCGACAGGCACCTATGGCTACACCTTC. This sequence joins TRBV10-3 and TRBJ1-2, with D perhaps TRBD1 (6 bases). This CDR3 is 15 amino acids long. Germline-derived CDR1 and CDR2 are ENHRY and SYGVKD. V lost 6 bases and J 4 bases, leaving 18 bases between the germline ends.

A word on this clonotype: Sequence at one end of the junction differs from germline and may be a read error. V gene TRBV7-9 combines with J gene TRBJ1-3, with D uncertain. Germline V gives CDR1 SEHNR, CDR2 FQNEAQ (reference sequence). This CDR3 has 15 amino acids. CDR3 amino acids: CASSLYSYSRNTIYF. The CDR3, as DNA: TGTGCCAGCAGCTTATACTCCTACTCTAGAAACACCATATATTTT.

The gene calls are TRBV6-5 and TRBJ2-2; D gene unclear. This CDR3 is 15 amino acids long. V lost 6 bases and J 5 bases, leaving 16 bases between the germline ends. Germline-derived CDR1 and CDR2 are MNHEY and SVGAGI. The CDR3 loop is CASRTGRQRTGELFF. In DNA form, the CDR3 reads TGTGCCAGCAGGACCGGCCGCCAAAGGACCGGGGAGCTGTTTTTT.

This clonotype has a count of ten or more. The chain's CDR3 is CASRDGEHEKLFF. The DNA of the CDR3 is TGTGCCAGCCGGGACGGTGAACATGAAAAACTGTTTTTT. The chain has TRBV6-6 and TRBJ1-4; D is perhaps TRBD1 (5 bases). The germline V gene encodes CDR1 MNHNY and CDR2 SVGAGI (reference sequence). V shed 8 bases and J shed 6 bases, with 13 bases lying between them. This CDR3 contains 13 residues.

This clonotype was detected only a few times. The J gene is TRBJ1-1, the V gene TRBV6-5; D call uncertain. The V end lost 0 bases, the J end lost 10 bases, and 9 bases lay between the germline ends. The length of the CDR3 is 12 residues. CDR1 and CDR2 from the germline V gene are MNHEY and SVGAGI. CDR3 residues: CASSYSGKGAFF. The CDR3 DNA is TGTGCCAGCAGTTACTCGGGTAAGGGAGCTTTCTTT.

This clonotype was detected many times. The genes are TRBV29-1 and TRBJ1-2; TRBD1 matches 9 bases. The CDR3 totals 14 residues. From germline, CDR1 is SQVTM and CDR2 ANQGSEA. Losses at the gene ends were 3 bases for V and 0 bases for J; bases not matched to a gene: 2. The CDR3 spells CSVDRDRANYGYTF. Here the CDR3 DNA reads TGCAGCGTTGACCGGGACAGGGCTAACTATGGCTACACCTTC.

In this sample, this clonotype turned up many times. This chain links TRBV19 with TRBJ2-5; 8 positions match TRBD1. Trimming removed 10 bases from V and 5 bases from J; junction bases left unmatched: 18. Germline V gives CDR1 LNHDA, CDR2 SQIVND (reference sequence). This CDR3 comprises 16 residues. The CDR3 nucleotides are TGTGCCATTAGATCCATGGCAGGGGGCTTGTGGGAGACCCAGTACTTC. Amino acid sequence: CAIRSMAGGLWETQYF. Combining the CDR3 with reference TRBV19 and TRBJ2-5 gives the whole variable domain DGGITQSPKYLFRKEGQNVTLSCEQNLNHDAMYWYRQDPGQGLRLIYYSQIVNDFQKGDIAEGYSVSREKKESFPLTVTSAQKNPTAFYLCAIRSMAGGLWETQYFGPGTRLLVL.

The J gene is TRBJ1-6, the V gene TRBV19, with TRBD1 matching 10 bases. Germline V gene sequence: CDR1 LNHDA, CDR2 SQIVND (reference sequence). Unmatched junction bases numbered 9, after V lost 7 bases and J lost 9 bases. This CDR3 contains 15 residues. The CDR3, as DNA: TGTGCCAGTAACCTAGACAGGGGGCTGGGTTCACCCCTCCACTTT. Its translation: CASNLDRGLGSPLHF.

Remarks on this clonotype: It may be a read error: a sequence one base away is much more abundant. The genes are TRBV12-3 or TRBV12-4 and TRBJ2-7, with D hard to call. The CDR3 covers 13 residues. The ends were cut back, 7 bases at V and 9 bases at J, with 19 bases in the middle. The CDR3 DNA reads TGTGCCAGCACCAGGAACAGTCAACGCGGGCAGTACTTC. Protein: CASTRNSQRGQYF.

The chain couples TRBV5-1 to TRBJ2-7, with 9 bases that match TRBD1. Germline CDR1 is SGHRS and CDR2 is YFSETQ. V was clipped by 5 bases and J by 2 bases; unmatched bases: 5. The CDR3 has 14 amino acids. The CDR3: CASRLGTGTYEQYF. The CDR3 DNA sequence: TGCGCCAGCAGACTGGGGACAGGGACCTACGAGCAGTACTTC. Full variable domain (remainder filled in from reference TRBV5-1 and TRBJ2-7): KAGVTQTPRYLIKTRGQQVTLSCSPISGHRSVSWYQQTPGQGLQFLFEYFSETQRNKGNFPGRFSGRQFSNSRSEMNVSTLELGDSALYLCASRLGTGTYEQYFGPGTRLTVT.

The CDR3 reads CASSYALAGELFF. CDR3 nucleotide sequence: TGTGCCAGCAGTTACGCACTAGCCGGGGAGCTGTTTTTT. The rearrangement joins TRBV6-5 to TRBJ2-2; possible D gene TRBD2, 5 bases. V lost 2 bases, J lost 6 bases, and 7 bases lay in between. Germline V gene sequence: CDR1 MNHEY, CDR2 SVGAGI. This CDR3 is built from 13 residues.

This chain connects TRBV12-3 or TRBV12-4 to TRBJ1-1; 9 bases agree with TRBD1. V was pared by 6 bases and J by 5 bases, with 10 bases of the junction left unmatched. The CDR3 runs to 15 residues. The CDR3, as DNA: TGTGCCAGCAGCTTCGATAGGGACAGGGATACTGAAGCTTTCTTT. Protein: CASSFDRDRDTEAFF.

The CDR3 protein is CSARDHRAAGTEAFF. In DNA, the CDR3 is TGCAGTGCTAGAGATCACAGGGCCGCTGGGACTGAAGCTTTCTTT. This chain uses TRBV20-1 with TRBJ1-1; possibly TRBD1 for D (6 bases). Per the germline V gene, CDR1 is DFQATT and CDR2 is SNEGSKA (reference sequence). The V gene lost 0 bases and the J gene lost 5 bases, with 16 bases spanning the gap. CDR3 length equals 15 residues.

This clonotype was counted many times. The rearrangement links TRBV20-1 to TRBJ2-7, with 10 bases matching TRBD1. The germline gives CDR1 DFQATT, CDR2 SNEGSKA (reference sequence). The CDR3 covers 13 residues. V shed 4 bases and J 4 bases; nucleotides not matched to a gene: 4. CDR3 loop: CSAMGQGSYEQYF. The CDR3 DNA follows: TGCAGTGCTATGGGACAGGGGTCGTACGAGCAGTACTTC.

This clonotype was seen a few times. CDR3 nucleotides: TGCGCCAGCAGCTTGGGAGGTACGGCAGGGTACGCTGAAAAACTGTTTTTT. This sequence encodes CASSLGGTAGYAEKLFF. This chain uses TRBV5-1 with TRBJ1-4, with a tentative D call TRBD1 (5 bases). The germline CDR1 and CDR2 sequences are SGHRS and YFSETQ. The CDR3 covers 17 residues. V lost 0 bases and J 7 bases, leaving 19 bases between the germline ends. The full variable domain, its missing parts supplied by reference TRBV5-1 and TRBJ1-4, is KAGVTQTPRYLIKTRGQQVTLSCSPISGHRSVSWYQQTPGQGLQFLFEYFSETQRNKGNFPGRFSGRQFSNSRSEMNVSTLELGDSALYLCASSLGGTAGYAEKLFFGSGTQLSVL.